This paragraph reports one T cell receptor (beta chain). This specimen comes from a study of blood T cell repertoires in COVID-19. Study-wide background: Samples came from the United States, Italy and Spain, spanning acute and convalescent COVID-19. T cells, B-cell-depleted T cells, or PBMCs supplied cDNA or gDNA.

Across about 22 US areas, participants ranged in age from about 18 to 100 years. Cohorts were based on clinical histories the participants reported. The germline gives CDR1 LGHNA, CDR2 YNFKEQ. The CDR3 sequence is 17 residues long. J was trimmed by 2 bases and V by 3 bases; bases with no gene match: 5. TCRdb keeps only in-frame clones here, not all; method: immunoSEQ multiplex PCR. Altogether approximately 270,000 clones are present, 85% to 90% being singletons, with the ten largest covering 4.1%. The chain has TRBV4-2 and TRBJ1-6; TRBD1 aligns across 9 bases. Sequences were obtained from PBMCs or T cells enriched from blood (not recorded which). This clonotype was obtained from a woman aged 30 to 39 with acute COVID-19. The CDR3 reads CASSHVDRGAYNSPLHF. The CDR3 DNA sequence: TGTGCCAGCAGCCATGTGGACAGGGGTGCCTATAATTCACCCCTCCACTTT.